This is a list of T cell receptor beta chains from one sample in a study of control samples from healthy donors and cancer patients. Generated by immunoSEQ multiplex PCR, the TCRdb table keeps only in-frame clones and is missing some. The sample includes about 170,000 clones, 94% seen only once; the top ten take 1.2% to 1.5%. Sequenced input: blood. The receptors derive from a young woman in good health. Both conserved end residues are part of each CDR3. Each record gives: D gene, CDR3 length, J gene, clone size, V gene, CDR3 protein, CDR3 DNA. A D gene is named only where the DNA matches it firmly. Some rows have no size entry. The others give once, few or many, or a class for an expanded clone.

>TRBD1|17|TRBJ2-2|.|TRBV4-2
CASSQGGQGIYLGELFF
TGTGCCAGCAGCCAGGGTGGACAGGGAATTTATTTGGGGGAGCTGTTTTTT
>.|13|TRBJ1-5|.|TRBV12-3/TRBV12-4
CASSLRTVRPQHF
TGTGCCAGCAGTTTAAGGACGGTCCGCCCCCAGCATTTT
>TRBD2|12|TRBJ2-3|.|TRBV3-1/TRBV3-2
CASSPGGDTQYF
TGTGCCAGCAGCCCCGGGGGGGATACGCAGTATTTT
>TRBD1|17|TRBJ2-1|.|TRBV9
CASSAGSGGEAHNEQFF
TGTGCCAGCAGCGCAGGTTCAGGGGGCGAAGCTCACAATGAGCAGTTCTTC
>TRBD2|16|TRBJ2-4|.|TRBV2
CASSQGLAGGVDIQYF
TGTGCCAGCAGCCAGGGACTAGCGGGAGGGGTGGACATTCAGTACTTC
>TRBD2|15|TRBJ2-1|.|TRBV6-2/TRBV6-3
CASSRTSGPHNEQFF
TGTGCCAGCAGCCGGACTAGCGGACCACACAATGAGCAGTTCTTC
>TRBD1|18|TRBJ1-5|.|TRBV6-2/TRBV6-3
CASSRDRGRLTRNQPQHF
TGTGCCAGCAGTCGGGACAGGGGGCGCCTTACGCGCAATCAGCCCCAGCATTTT
>TRBD2|14|TRBJ2-5|.|TRBV10-3
CAIRPSGGGETQYF
TGTGCCATCAGGCCTAGCGGGGGAGGAGAGACCCAGTACTTC
>.|13|TRBJ1-5|.|TRBV24-1
CATSKNSNQPQHF
TGTGCCACCAGTAAAAATAGCAATCAGCCCCAGCATTTT
>TRBD1|14|TRBJ2-7|.|TRBV7-9
CASSPGTGADEQYF
TGTGCCAGCAGCCCCGGGACAGGGGCCGACGAGCAGTACTTC
>.|14|TRBJ1-1|.|TRBV5-6
CASSLGQAGTEAFF
TGTGCCAGCAGCTTGGGACAGGCGGGCACTGAAGCTTTCTTT
>TRBD1|16|TRBJ1-1|once|TRBV18
CASLGTGGEYYTEAFF
TGTGCCAGCTTAGGGACAGGGGGCGAGTATTACACTGAAGCTTTCTTT
>.|12|TRBJ2-2|.|TRBV7-9
CASSPQAGELFF
TGTGCCAGCAGCCCACAAGCCGGGGAGCTGTTTTTT
>TRBD2|19|TRBJ2-5|once|TRBV5-4
CASSWGLAGGQLVQETQYF
TGTGCCAGCAGCTGGGGACTAGCGGGGGGCCAATTAGTTCAGGAGACCCAGTACTTC
>TRBD2|16|TRBJ2-1|.|TRBV4-3
CASSRLWLAGVFEQFF
TGCGCCAGCAGCCGCCTCTGGCTAGCGGGGGTCTTTGAGCAGTTCTTC
>.|15|TRBJ1-4|.|TRBV6-5
CASSLGVRTNEKLFF
TGTGCCAGCAGTTTAGGGGTGCGCACTAATGAAAAACTGTTTTTT
>.|14|TRBJ2-1|.|TRBV9
CASSPGRLYNEQFF
TGTGCCAGCAGCCCCGGACGCCTCTACAATGAGCAGTTCTTC
>TRBD2|18|TRBJ2-1|once|TRBV5-6
CASSRTSGSVSSYNEQFF
TGTGCCAGCAGCCGGACTAGCGGGAGCGTGAGCTCCTACAATGAGCAGTTCTTC
>TRBD2|15|TRBJ2-2|.|TRBV2
CASSPGTSGTGELFF
TGTGCCAGCAGTCCCGGGACTAGCGGGACCGGGGAGCTGTTTTTT
>.|12|TRBJ1-2|.|TRBV29-1
CSVEWAHYGYTF
TGCAGCGTTGAGTGGGCACACTATGGCTACACCTTC
>TRBD1|15|TRBJ1-6|once|TRBV6-5
CASSPQGAENSPLHF
TGTGCCAGCAGTCCCCAGGGGGCTGAGAATTCACCCCTCCACTTT
>.|12|TRBJ1-5|.|TRBV7-2
CASSPRDQPQHF
TGTGCCAGCAGCCCCCGAGATCAGCCCCAGCATTTT
>TRBD1|12|TRBJ2-5|.|TRBV10-2
CASSGGGETQYF
TGCGCCAGCTCAGGGGGCGGGGAGACCCAGTACTTC
>.|14|TRBJ2-3|.|TRBV7-2
CASSLEQSTDTQYF
TGTGCCAGCAGCTTAGAACAGAGCACAGATACGCAGTATTTT
>.|15|TRBJ2-6|.|TRBV28
CASRSPSSGANVLTF
TGTGCCAGCAGATCTCCTAGCTCTGGGGCCAACGTCCTGACTTTC
>.|17|TRBJ1-2|.|TRBV7-2
CASSLRASRNSDYGYTF
TGTGCCAGCAGCTTACGGGCCTCGCGAAACTCCGACTATGGCTACACCTTC
>.|15|TRBJ1-1|.|TRBV7-8
CASSLSSLSGAEAFF
TGTGCCAGCAGCTTATCTTCCCTTTCAGGCGCTGAAGCTTTCTTT
>TRBD1|14|TRBJ1-5|.|TRBV9
CASSGTGAGQPQHF
TGTGCCAGCAGCGGGACAGGGGCCGGACAGCCCCAGCATTTT
>TRBD1|15|TRBJ1-2|.|TRBV2
CASLSRGRGVPGYTF
TGTGCCAGTCTGTCTCGGGGCAGGGGGGTACCTGGCTACACCTTC
>TRBD1|16|TRBJ1-1|.|TRBV19
CASSPGTGGSGTEAFF
TGTGCCAGTAGTCCCGGGACAGGGGGCTCGGGCACTGAAGCTTTCTTT
>.|14|TRBJ1-1|.|TRBV7-9
CASSFENYNTEAFF
TGTGCCAGCAGCTTCGAGAATTATAACACTGAAGCTTTCTTT
>.|17|TRBJ2-1|.|TRBV27
CASSPYSGSSSYNEQFF
TGTGCCAGCAGTCCCTACTCGGGGTCCAGCTCCTACAATGAGCAGTTCTTC
>.|13|TRBJ1-2|.|TRBV6-5
CATSPGANYGYTF
TGTGCCACAAGCCCAGGGGCTAACTATGGCTACACCTTC
>TRBD1|17|TRBJ1-5|.|TRBV10-3
CATQGQGAPRVSQPQHF
TGTGCCACCCAAGGACAGGGGGCTCCGAGGGTTTCTCAGCCCCAGCATTTT
>.|11|TRBJ2-3|.|TRBV20-1
CSQSGTDTQYF
TGCAGTCAGAGCGGAACAGATACGCAGTATTTT
>.|16|TRBJ1-1|.|TRBV13
CASSSLVTDRHTEAFF
TGTGCCAGCAGCTCCCTCGTGACAGACCGTCACACTGAAGCTTTCTTT
>TRBD1|16|TRBJ2-3|.|TRBV11-1
CASSFRQGFGTDTQYF
TGTGCCAGCAGCTTCAGACAGGGCTTCGGCACAGATACGCAGTATTTT
>.|11|TRBJ1-1|.|TRBV24-1
CATRRGAEAFF
TGTGCCACCAGAAGAGGCGCTGAAGCTTTCTTT
>.|15|TRBJ1-1|.|TRBV28
CASSSRVYSGTEAFF
TGTGCCAGCAGTTCCCGGGTATACAGTGGCACTGAAGCTTTCTTT
>.|12|TRBJ1-2|.|TRBV29-1
CSVATPNYGYTF
TGCAGCGTAGCCACACCAAACTATGGCTACACCTTC
>.|14|TRBJ1-3|once|TRBV2
CASSVVGIGNTIYF
TGTGCCAGCAGTGTAGTCGGGATTGGAAACACCATATATTTT
>TRBD1|15|TRBJ1-2|.|TRBV7-9
CASSLVPGTAYGYTF
TGTGCCAGCAGCTTAGTCCCGGGGACAGCCTATGGCTACACCTTC
>.|16|TRBJ1-3|.|TRBV6-1
CASSERPGLGGNTIYF
TGTGCCAGCAGTGAGAGACCGGGACTGGGAGGAAACACCATATATTTT
>TRBD1|14|TRBJ1-1|.|TRBV7-9
CASSSGQGDTEAFF
TGTGCCAGCAGCAGCGGACAGGGGGACACTGAAGCTTTCTTT
>TRBD2|15|TRBJ2-1|.|TRBV7-6
CASSQPGLAHNEQFF
TGTGCCAGCAGCCAGCCGGGACTAGCGCACAATGAGCAGTTCTTC
>TRBD1|15|TRBJ1-1|.|TRBV10-3
CATGGTGGLNTEAFF
TGTGCCACCGGTGGGACAGGGGGTTTGAACACTGAAGCTTTCTTT
>.|12|TRBJ1-2|few|TRBV7-9
CASSGQSREDTF
TGTGCCAGCAGCGGCCAGAGCAGGGAAGACACCTTC
>TRBD1|18|TRBJ1-3|.|TRBV7-9
CASRSAGGNNETGNTIYF
TGTGCCAGCAGGTCGGCAGGGGGCAACAATGAGACTGGAAACACCATATATTTT
>TRBD1|14|TRBJ1-2|.|TRBV10-3
CAITGGSDLYGYTF
TGTGCCATCACAGGGGGATCAGACCTCTATGGCTACACCTTC
>TRBD1|17|TRBJ1-6|.|TRBV10-1
CASSEIPPGQGHSPLHF
TGCGCCAGCAGTGAGATCCCCCCGGGACAGGGGCATTCACCCCTCCACTTT
>TRBD1|14|TRBJ2-7|.|TRBV11-2
CASSETGYTYEQYF
TGTGCCAGCAGCGAGACAGGGTACACCTACGAGCAGTACTTC
>.|11|TRBJ1-2|.|TRBV19
CASSRGHGYTF
TGTGCCAGTAGTCGAGGACATGGCTACACCTTC
>.|14|TRBJ1-4|.|TRBV27
CASSHTPTNEKLFF
TGTGCCAGCAGCCACACCCCTACTAATGAAAAACTGTTTTTT
>.|14|TRBJ1-5|.|TRBV7-2
CASSLQGYNQPQHF
TGTGCCAGCAGCTTACAGGGGTACAATCAGCCCCAGCATTTT
>.|14|TRBJ2-7|.|TRBV21-1
CASSKSRRTYEQYF
TGTGCCAGCAGCAAGTCCAGGCGGACCTACGAGCAGTACTTC
>.|13|TRBJ1-5|.|TRBV27
CASSLNRNQPQHF
TGTGCCAGCAGTTTAAATCGCAATCAGCCCCAGCATTTT
>TRBD2|16|TRBJ2-3|.|TRBV4-1
CASSLTSGGFTDTQYF
TGCGCCAGCAGCCTGACTAGCGGGGGGTTCACAGATACGCAGTATTTT
>.|14|TRBJ2-3|.|TRBV29-1
CSVEVLVRTDTQYF
TGCAGCGTTGAAGTACTTGTACGGACAGATACGCAGTATTTT
>TRBD1|15|TRBJ1-4|.|TRBV19
CASRGPGQGFEKLFF
TGTGCCAGTAGGGGTCCGGGACAGGGCTTTGAAAAACTGTTTTTT